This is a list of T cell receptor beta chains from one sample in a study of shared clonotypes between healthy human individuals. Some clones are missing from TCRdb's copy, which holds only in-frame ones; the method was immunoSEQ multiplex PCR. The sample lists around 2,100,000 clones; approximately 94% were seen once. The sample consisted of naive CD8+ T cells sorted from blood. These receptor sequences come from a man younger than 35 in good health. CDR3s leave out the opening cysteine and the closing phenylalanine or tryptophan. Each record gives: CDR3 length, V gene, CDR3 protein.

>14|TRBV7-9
ASSNEPGHSSYEQY
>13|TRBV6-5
ASSYSNAAQETQY
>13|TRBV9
ASSLGTVFTDTQY
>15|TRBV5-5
ASSLHGLAGGIDTQY
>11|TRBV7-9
ASSPGMNTEAF
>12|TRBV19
ASSIDGGQETQY
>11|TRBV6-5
ASSYSMSNEQY
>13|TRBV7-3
ASRLGTLNTGELF
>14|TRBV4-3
ASSQELGLAADTQY
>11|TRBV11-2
ASSLDPTYEQY
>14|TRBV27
ASSLSGLAAAYEQY
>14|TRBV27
ASTPSMGAFTYEQY
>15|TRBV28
ASSLALKTDSNQPQH
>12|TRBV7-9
ASSPTGPNSPLH
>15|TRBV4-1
ASSQVEGQGAKNIQY
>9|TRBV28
ASAAGGHAF
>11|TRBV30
AWSGTGNSPLH
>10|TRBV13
ASSETRGEQY
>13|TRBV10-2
ASSEEGRGNQPQH
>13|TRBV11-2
ASSLVTSGSYEQY
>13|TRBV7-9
ASSLLNWGQETQY
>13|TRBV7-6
ASSLSAQVSYEQY
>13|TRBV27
ASSYHSGVSYEQY
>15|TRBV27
ASSATGTGFNTGELF
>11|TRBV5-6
ASSPGANQPQH
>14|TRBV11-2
ASSLTSGGGTDTQY
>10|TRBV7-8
ASSLGTYEQY
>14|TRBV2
ASSDPSGGLQETQY
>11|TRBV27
ASSLSGLETQY
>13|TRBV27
ASRPQEAYNSPLH
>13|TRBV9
ASSPFGTGAYEQY
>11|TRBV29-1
SYRALSSYEQY
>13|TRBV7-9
ASSPLSGDAYGYT
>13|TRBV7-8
ASSLGQSYQETQY
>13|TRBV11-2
ASRWEAGGTGELF
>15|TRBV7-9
ASSQGGETLGRETQY
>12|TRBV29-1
SGEGLAGYNEQF
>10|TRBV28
ASSPHLWEQY
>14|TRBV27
ASSRGTSGISYEQY
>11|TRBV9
ASSVAGGVEQY
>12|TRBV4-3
ASSLDRGNTEAF
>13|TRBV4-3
ASSQDRFVYNEQF
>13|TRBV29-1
SVENQASGWETQY
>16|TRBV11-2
ASSLPLAGDLSYNEQF
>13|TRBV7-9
ASSLEQGRGYGYT